The 30 T cell receptor beta chains below were found in one sample sequenced in a study of cytomegalovirus exposure and HLA in healthy donors. Sequencing was performed with immunoSEQ multiplex PCR; in TCRdb, only in-frame clones are kept and a portion is missing. The table includes 130,000 to 150,000 clones, 88% detected once. Sequences were obtained from PBMCs. The origin of the receptors is a young woman in good health and CMV-seropositive.

This sequence joins TRBV27 and TRBJ2-7; 13 bases are a match to TRBD2. Germline CDR1 is MNHEY and CDR2 is SMNVEV (reference sequence). This CDR3 is built from 14 residues. Losses at the gene ends were 6 bases for V and 6 bases for J; bases not matched to a gene: 5. This chain's CDR3 is CASSPGTSGAEQYF. CDR3 nucleotide sequence: TGTGCCAGCAGCCCTGGGACTAGCGGGGCCGAGCAGTACTTC.

The V and J genes are TRBV2 and TRBJ2-5; TRBD1 aligns across 9 bases. CDR1 SNHLY and CDR2 FYNNEI come from the germline V gene. With V trimmed by 8 bases and J by 10 bases, 8 bases remained unmatched. The CDR3 length is 12 residues. The DNA of the CDR3 is TGTGCCAGCCAGACAGGGGGGAGTATCCAGTACTTC. As protein: CASQTGGSIQYF.

This chain links TRBV10-2 with TRBJ1-1, with 8 bases fitting TRBD1. V gave up 7 bases and J gave up 5 bases; unmatched junction bases: 9. From germline, CDR1 is WSHSY and CDR2 SAAADI. The CDR3 sequence is 14 residues long. The DNA of the CDR3 is TGCGCCAGCAAACCGACAGGGGAGAAGACTGAAGCTTTCTTT. Amino acid sequence: CASKPTGEKTEAFF.

This clone appeared a single time. This chain connects TRBV9 to TRBJ2-1; 9 nucleotides match TRBD2. V lost 0 bases, J lost 8 bases, and 9 bases stayed unmatched. Germline V gene data show CDR1 as SGDLS and CDR2 as YYNGEE. The CDR3 contains 16 residues. CDR3 sequence reads: CASSVALAGPKHEQFF. CDR3 nucleotides: TGTGCCAGCAGCGTAGCGCTAGCGGGGCCTAAGCATGAGCAGTTCTTC.

The chain has TRBV11-1 and TRBJ2-7; 9 bases are a match to TRBD1. The junction had 12 bases not matched to a gene; V was cut back by 4 bases and J by 5 bases. Per germline, CDR1 SGHAT and CDR2 FQDESV (reference sequence). The CDR3 sequence is 16 residues long. CDR3 sequence (DNA): TGTGCCAGCAGCTCAGCACACGGGACAGGGACCCACGAGCAGTACTTC. It specifies CASSSAHGTGTHEQYF.

The genes are TRBV12-2 and TRBJ2-1; the table's D gene call, TRBD2, was not cross checked with the DNA. TRBV12-2 is described as a pseudogene. CDR3 length: 19 amino acids. The CDR3: CASRPPECGEEREDCEQFF. The CDR3 nucleotides read TGTGCAAGTCGCCCGCCGGAATGCGGTGAGGAGCGGGAGGATTGCGAGCAGTTCTTC.

This rearrangement joins TRBV18 to TRBJ2-7, with D perhaps TRBD2 (5 bases). V gave up 3 bases and J gave up 2 bases, with 5 bases separating them. Germline V gene lookup returns CDR1 KGHSH and CDR2 LQKENI. CDR3 length: 12 residues. The CDR3 is CASSPGTYEQYF. The CDR3, as DNA: TGTGCCAGCTCACCCGGGACCTACGAGCAGTACTTC.

The chain has TRBV28 and TRBJ2-7, with D maybe TRBD1 (5 bases). This CDR3 region has 13 residues. V was clipped by 3 bases and J by 3 bases, with 9 bases between them. The germline V gene has CDR1 MDHEN and CDR2 SYDVKM. In DNA, the CDR3 is TGTGCCAGCAGTTTTACAGGCCTCTACGAGCAGTACTTC. Its protein product is CASSFTGLYEQYF.

The chain couples TRBV2 to TRBJ1-2; TRBD1 agrees at 7 bases. Germline loops: CDR1 SNHLY, CDR2 FYNNEI. CDR3 length: 11 amino acids. The junction had 1 base not matched to a gene; V was cut back by 4 bases and J by 8 bases. CDR3: CASSGTGGYTF. CDR3 in DNA: TGTGCCAGCAGTGGGACAGGCGGCTACACCTTC.

This sequence joins TRBV13 and TRBJ1-2; 7 nucleotides match TRBD1. The CDR3 is 17 residues long. Germline V gene data show CDR1 as PRHDT and CDR2 as FYEKMQ (reference sequence). Trimming took 3 bases from V and 2 from J; bases not matched to a gene: 12. DNA of the CDR3: TGTGCCAGCAGCTTTCAGGGGGTCGAAGGATTGAACTATGGCTACACCTTC. Translation gives CASSFQGVEGLNYGYTF.

This chain uses TRBV7-9 with TRBJ2-3; 7 bases match TRBD2. The CDR3 is 15 residues long. Germline CDR1 and CDR2: SEHNR and FQNEAQ (reference sequence). The junction had 11 bases not matched to a gene; V was cut back by 5 bases and J by 6 bases. The CDR3 sequence is CASSPTGGSSDTQYF. The CDR3 coding sequence is TGTGCCAGCAGCCCCACGGGCGGGAGTTCCGATACGCAGTATTTT.

This clone was observed a few times. The chain couples TRBV6-4 to TRBJ1-6; D gene uncertain. V was pared by 4 bases and J by 5 bases, with 12 bases between. This CDR3 is built from 15 residues. Germline V gene sequence: CDR1 MRHNA, CDR2 SNTAGT. The CDR3 loop reads CASSAAWEDNSPLHF. The CDR3 region has the DNA TGTGCCAGCAGTGCCGCTTGGGAGGATAATTCACCCCTCCACTTT.

This clone was recorded only once. V is TRBV5-4 and J is TRBJ2-4; 8 nucleotides line up with TRBD1. Germline V CDR1 and CDR2: SGHNT, YYREEE (reference sequence). The J segment lost 6 bases and the V segment lost 2 bases, leaving 4 bases of the junction unmatched. The CDR3 is 14 amino acids. This CDR3 is CASSFRQGANIQYF. Written as DNA, the CDR3 is TGTGCCAGCAGCTTCCGGCAGGGGGCAAACATTCAGTACTTC.

The rearrangement uses TRBV6-5 and TRBJ2-3; tentatively, D is TRBD2 (6 bases). The germline V and J ends were trimmed by 6 bases and 1 base, with 11 bases remaining between them. CDR1 and CDR2 (germline): MNHEY, SVGAGI. The CDR3 is 14 residues long. This CDR3 is CASSSGSRTDTQYF. CDR3 DNA: TGTGCCAGCAGCAGCGGGTCACGCACAGATACGCAGTATTTT.

This clone was observed once. The CDR3 reads CATSRGLYNEQFF. The CDR3 DNA reads TGTGCCACCAGCCGGGGACTGTACAATGAGCAGTTCTTC. The chain couples TRBV15 to TRBJ2-1; tentative D call: TRBD2 (6 bases). V dropped 5 bases and J dropped 4 bases, with 9 bases sitting between them. This CDR3 region has 13 residues. Per the germline V gene, CDR1 is LNHNV and CDR2 is YYDKDF (reference sequence). Based on the CDR3 plus reference TRBV15 and TRBJ2-1, the full variable domain is DAMVIQNPRYQVTQFGKPVTLSCSQTLNHNVMYWYQQKSSQAPKLLFHYYDKDFNNEADTPDNFQSRRPNTSFCFLDIRSPGLGDTAMYLCATSRGLYNEQFFGPGTRLTVL.

V is TRBV7-2 and J is TRBJ2-7; TRBD2 aligns across 13 bases. Germline V gene lookup returns CDR1 SGHTA and CDR2 FQGNSA. V shed 1 base, J shed 7 bases, and the junction held 13 bases outside the gene matches. The CDR3 length is 18 residues. The CDR3 nucleotides are TGTGCCAGCAGCTTAGAGGAGCAGGGACTAGCGGGGCTAAGGGAGCAGTACTTC. Translation: CASSLEEQGLAGLREQYF.

The chain couples TRBV2 to TRBJ2-1; 7 bases agree with TRBD2. The CDR3 spans 16 residues. Germline CDR1 and CDR2: SNHLY and FYNNEI. With V trimmed by 2 bases and J by 8 bases, 12 bases remained unmatched. The CDR3 is CASSETYGGGSDEQFF. The CDR3 region has the DNA TGTGCCAGCAGTGAAACTTACGGGGGAGGGAGTGATGAGCAGTTCTTC.

The chain is built from TRBV7-2 and TRBJ2-7; 12 positions agree with TRBD2. Germline loops: CDR1 SGHTA, CDR2 FQGNSA. J was trimmed by 3 bases and V by 6 bases; bases with no gene match: 6. The CDR3 is 15 residues long. CDR3 sequence reads: CASSRTSGGNYEQYF. CDR3 bases: TGTGCCAGCAGTAGAACTAGCGGGGGGAACTACGAGCAGTACTTC. Filled out from reference TRBV7-2 and TRBJ2-7, the complete variable domain reads GAGVSQSPSNKVTEKGKDVELRCDPISGHTALYWYRQSLGQGLEFLIYFQGNSAPDKSGLPSDRFSAERTGGSVSTLTIQRTQQEDSAVYLCASSRTSGGNYEQYFGPGTRLTVT.

This clone has a single count. The rearrangement uses TRBV5-4 and TRBJ2-7, with TRBD1 matching over 8 bases. This CDR3 is built from 14 residues. The germline CDR1 and CDR2 sequences are SGHNT and YYREEE (reference sequence). After removal of 4 bases from V and 2 bases from J, the junction contained 5 bases not matched to a gene. The CDR3 loop reads CASSPQGGTYEQYF. CDR3 DNA: TGTGCCAGCAGCCCACAGGGGGGCACCTACGAGCAGTACTTC.

The chain links TRBV27 to TRBJ2-3; maybe TRBD2 (5 bases). The CDR3 covers 15 residues. CDR1 and CDR2 from the germline V gene are MNHEY and SMNVEV (reference sequence). Trimming removed 6 bases from V and 1 base from J, with 14 bases in between. The CDR3 region is CASSHFTRRTDTQYF. The CDR3 DNA follows: TGTGCCAGCAGCCACTTCACTAGGCGCACAGATACGCAGTATTTT.

The chain is built from TRBV4-2 and TRBJ2-7, with TRBD1 as a possible D gene (6 bases). V lost 1 base, J lost 7 bases, and 17 bases lay in between. The CDR3 totals 15 residues. The germline V gene encodes CDR1 LGHNA and CDR2 YNFKEQ. The CDR3 here is CASSQVAGAQGEQYF. The CDR3 DNA follows: TGTGCCAGCAGCCAAGTGGCAGGGGCTCAAGGTGAGCAGTACTTC.

This clone was seen only once. The chain carries TRBV29-1 and TRBJ1-1; 9 nucleotides agree with TRBD1. CDR3 size: 14 residues. The V segment lost 5 bases and the J segment 1 base; nucleotides outside the gene matches: 5. CDR1 is SQVTM and CDR2 is ANQGSEA in the germline V gene. The CDR3 nucleotides read TGCAGCGTTCCGGACAGGGGCGCGAACACTGAAGCTTTCTTT. The encoded protein is CSVPDRGANTEAFF. The full variable domain, with the rest looked up from reference TRBV29-1 and TRBJ1-1, is SAVISQKPSRDICQRGTSLTIQCQVDSQVTMMFWYRQQPGQSLTLIATANQGSEATYESGFVIDKFPISRPNLTFSTLTVSNMSPEDSSIYLCSVPDRGANTEAFFGQGTRLTVV.

The genes are TRBV11-2 and TRBJ2-5; D possibly corresponds to TRBD2 (6 bases). The CDR3 consists of 16 residues. The germline CDR1 and CDR2 sequences are SGHAT and FQNNGV. The V end lost 5 bases, the J end lost 7 bases, and 23 bases lay between the germline ends. The CDR3 spells CASSELSGLPKRTQYF. DNA for the CDR3: TGTGCCAGCAGCGAACTCTCGGGACTCCCTAAGCGGACCCAGTACTTC.

The V call is TRBV21-1, the J call TRBJ1-5. TRBV21-1 is an annotated pseudogene. CDR3 length: 14 amino acids. The CDR3: CARSNLGGRQPQHF. The CDR3 DNA sequence: TGTGCCAGAAGCAATCTCGGAGGACGACAGCCCCAGCATTTT.

This clone was counted a few times. The chain is built from TRBV10-3 and TRBJ1-5, with 8 bases identical to TRBD1. Trimming removed 5 bases from V and 7 bases from J; junction bases left unmatched: 4. Germline assignment: CDR1 ENHRY and CDR2 SYGVKD. CDR3 length: 13 residues. In DNA, the CDR3 is TGTGCCATCAGTACACAGGGGGACCAGCCCCAGCATTTT. Its protein is CAISTQGDQPQHF.

The chain links TRBV7-3 to TRBJ1-1, with a tentative D call TRBD1 (6 bases). The V gene lost 5 bases and the J gene lost 8 bases, with 15 bases spanning the gap. CDR3 size: 13 residues. Germline CDR1 reads SGHTA; CDR2 reads FQGTGA. DNA of the CDR3: TGTGCCAGCAGCGCACAGGGAAGGCGGGAAGCTTTCTTT. Translated, it gives CASSAQGRREAFF.

A single count supports this clone. The chain combines TRBV27 with TRBJ2-7; D might be TRBD2 (5 bases). The germline CDR1 and CDR2 sequences are MNHEY and SMNVEV (reference sequence). This CDR3 has 16 residues. With 0 bases removed from V and 2 bases from J, the gap between germline ends came to 14 bases. The CDR3 region is CASSLSVGLVTYEQYF. CDR3 sequence (DNA): TGTGCCAGCAGTTTATCAGTCGGACTGGTAACCTACGAGCAGTACTTC.

The rearrangement uses TRBV7-3 and TRBJ2-2; D remains ambiguous. Trimming removed 1 base at V and 5 bases at J, with 8 bases between. The CDR3 contains 14 residues. CDR1 and CDR2 from the germline V gene are SGHTA and FQGTGA. The CDR3 region has the DNA TGTGCCAGCAGCTTAAACGGTAGAACCGGGGAGCTGTTTTTT. Its protein is CASSLNGRTGELFF.

This clone was recorded a few times. The chain carries TRBV19 and TRBJ2-2, with 16 nucleotides matching TRBD2. V was clipped by 6 bases and J by 3 bases; unmatched bases: 7. CDR1 is LNHDA and CDR2 is SQIVND in the germline V gene (reference sequence). CDR3 length: 18 amino acids. The CDR3 coding sequence is TGTGCCAGTAGGACGGGACTAGCGGGAGGGAGACACACCGGGGAGCTGTTTTTT. It encodes CASRTGLAGGRHTGELFF.

This clone was observed once. This chain's CDR3 is CASSVSGGYNEQFF. CDR3 nucleotides: TGCGCCAGCAGCGTCAGCGGGGGCTACAATGAGCAGTTCTTC. V gene TRBV5-1 combines with J gene TRBJ2-1; 8 bases are a match to TRBD2. This CDR3 is built from 14 residues. Trimming took 4 bases from V and 3 from J; bases not matched to a gene: 3. Germline CDR1 SGHRS, CDR2 YFSETQ.